This T cell receptor (beta chain) stems from a study of blood T cell repertoires in COVID-19. Method: immunoSEQ multiplex PCR; TCRdb's copy keeps in-frame clones and lacks some. The repertoire holds 350,000 or so clones, with around 85% as singletons. The germline gives CDR1 SGHRS, CDR2 YFSETQ. The V gene lost 2 bases and the J gene lost 0 bases, with 9 bases spanning the gap. There are 15 residues in the CDR3. Source material: PBMCs or T cells enriched from blood (not recorded which). The chain links TRBV5-1 to TRBJ2-1; D is unclear. The receptor was derived from a woman aged 40 to 49 with acute COVID-19. CDR3 amino acids: CASSLAASSYNEQFF. CDR3 DNA sequence: TGCGCCAGCAGCTTAGCAGCGAGCTCCTACAATGAGCAGTTCTTC.